This TCR beta chain is from a study of T-cell memory formation after mild COVID-19. Each CDR3 protein is one row after TCRdb ran MiXCR on the 5' RACE reads. Here the sample spans around 530,000 distinct CDR3 sequences, about 20% being singletons. Study-level points and caveats: The finding that pre-infection memory included some responding clones suggested that cross-reactive memory joined. Later expanders leaned CD4+, whereas clones that contracted between day 15 and 85 were balanced CD4/CD8.

This clonotype has a handful of counts. The antigen remains undetermined. The CDR3 has 12 amino acids. The V and J ends lost 4 bases and 7 bases respectively, with 10 bases between them. Per germline, CDR1 SGHTA and CDR2 FQGNSA. The TCR was taken from an adult woman who had mild COVID-19 (a few samples of this study predate the infection). Cell type and time point are not known. V usage is TRBV7-2 and J usage is TRBJ1-2, with D possibly matching TRBD1 (5 bases). The sequenced sample consisted of PBMCs or a T cell subset sorted from them (not recorded which). CDR3 residues: CASSSPGLGYTF. The CDR3 nucleotides read TGTGCCAGCAGCTCACCAGGGCTTGGCTACACCTTC.